This T cell receptor (beta chain) was recovered during a study of blood T cell repertoires in COVID-19. Per the original methods: Amplification of reference gene primers was used by the study to estimate nucleated cell counts. The assay was immunoSEQ multiplex PCR, and TCRdb's table has in-frame clones only and misses some. V, J and clone size were drawn from that table, and D and trimming were deduced from the DNA. In the table there are 250,000 to 300,000 clones, roughly nine tenths of which are singletons. Residents of approximately 25 US areas, aged 18 to 89 years, made up the participants. V trimming: 0 bases; J trimming: 4 bases; junction bases outside the gene matches: 3. CDR1 and CDR2 from the germline V gene are LGHNA and YSLEER. This CDR3 comprises 15 residues.

Sequencing used PBMCs or T cells enriched from blood (not recorded which). The sequence came from a human donor in a cohort exposed to, infected with or recovered from COVID-19 (not recorded which). The donor label of this sample is uncertain. The chain recombines TRBV4-3 with TRBJ1-2; 9 nucleotides agree with TRBD1. The CDR3 DNA reads as TGCGCCAGCAGCCAAGATCTGACAGGGGGCTATGGCTACACCTTC. This gives the protein CASSQDLTGGYGYTF.